These T cell receptor beta chains were read from a single sample in a study of CD8 T cells in ankylosing spondylitis. From the 5' RACE reads, TCRdb called clonotypes with MiXCR, one entry per CDR3 protein. The data hold about 540,000 distinct CDR3 sequences, with roughly 12% observed a single time. The sample comprised blood, either unsorted or a sorted T cell fraction (not recorded which). All receptors come from a male donor with ankylosing spondylitis. Both conserved end residues are part of each CDR3. Each record gives: J gene, V gene, D gene, clone size, CDR3 protein, CDR3 DNA. A D gene is named only where the DNA matches it firmly. Clone size is not always given. Where it is, it says once, few, many or a class for expanded clones.

J gene: TRBJ2-1
V gene: TRBV6-1
D gene: TRBD2
clone size: few
CDR3 protein: CASRPAGLAGDNEQFF
CDR3 DNA: TGTGCCAGCAGACCCGCCGGACTAGCGGGAGACAATGAGCAGTTCTTC

J gene: TRBJ2-5
V gene: TRBV3-1
D gene: TRBD2
clone size: few
CDR3 protein: CASSVVGLAGETQYF
CDR3 DNA: TGTGCCAGCAGCGTGGTAGGACTAGCGGGAGAGACCCAGTACTTC

J gene: TRBJ1-2
V gene: TRBV18
D gene: TRBD1
clone size: few
CDR3 protein: CASSPKGQGAGYGYTF
CDR3 DNA: TGTGCCAGCTCACCAAAAGGACAGGGGGCCGGCTATGGCTACACCTTC

J gene: TRBJ2-5
V gene: TRBV2
D gene: .
clone size: .
CDR3 protein: CASTNHRTQYF
CDR3 DNA: TGTGCCAGCACCAACCACCGGACCCAGTACTTC

J gene: TRBJ2-1
V gene: TRBV15
D gene: .
clone size: .
CDR3 protein: CATSREHSGAYNEQFF
CDR3 DNA: TGTGCCACCAGCAGAGAGCACTCAGGGGCCTACAATGAGCAGTTCTTC

J gene: TRBJ1-2
V gene: TRBV28
D gene: .
clone size: .
CDR3 protein: CASRPRLSGYTF
CDR3 DNA: TGTGCCAGCAGGCCCAGGCTAAGTGGCTACACCTTC

J gene: TRBJ2-1
V gene: TRBV24-1
D gene: TRBD2
clone size: few
CDR3 protein: CATSTLLAGYNEQFF
CDR3 DNA: TGTGCCACCAGTACGCTACTAGCGGGGTACAATGAGCAGTTCTTC

J gene: TRBJ2-3
V gene: TRBV12-3/TRBV12-4
D gene: .
clone size: .
CDR3 protein: CASSFGTASGTDTQYF
CDR3 DNA: TGTGCCAGCAGTTTTGGGACGGCTTCTGGCACAGATACGCAGTATTTT

J gene: TRBJ2-1
V gene: TRBV24-1
D gene: .
clone size: few
CDR3 protein: CATSAKTIYNEQFF
CDR3 DNA: TGTGCCACCAGTGCGAAGACTATCTACAATGAGCAGTTCTTC

J gene: TRBJ1-3
V gene: TRBV7-2
D gene: .
clone size: few
CDR3 protein: CASRRNTEGDTIYF
CDR3 DNA: TGTGCCAGCAGACGAAACACAGAGGGAGACACCATATATTTT

J gene: TRBJ2-1
V gene: TRBV7-8
D gene: TRBD2
clone size: few
CDR3 protein: CASSPGPFSGRAYEQFF
CDR3 DNA: TGTGCCAGCAGCCCCGGACCCTTTAGCGGGAGGGCCTATGAGCAGTTCTTC

J gene: TRBJ2-5
V gene: TRBV20-1
D gene: TRBD2
clone size: few
CDR3 protein: CSVGTNFQETQYF
CDR3 DNA: TGCAGTGTCGGGACTAACTTCCAAGAGACCCAGTACTTC

J gene: TRBJ2-3
V gene: TRBV5-6
D gene: TRBD2
clone size: .
CDR3 protein: CASSYGLVADTQYF
CDR3 DNA: TGTGCCAGCAGCTACGGACTAGTCGCAGATACGCAGTATTTT

J gene: TRBJ1-2
V gene: TRBV7-9
D gene: .
clone size: many
CDR3 protein: CASSSAGSNYGYTF
CDR3 DNA: TGTGCCAGCAGCTCAGCGGGCAGTAACTATGGCTACACCTTC

J gene: TRBJ2-7
V gene: TRBV20-1
D gene: TRBD2
clone size: .
CDR3 protein: CSAFVAGGPHEQYF
CDR3 DNA: TGCAGTGCTTTCGTAGCGGGAGGACCCCACGAGCAGTACTTC

J gene: TRBJ2-1
V gene: TRBV5-1
D gene: .
clone size: many
CDR3 protein: CASSLDSGASYNEQFF
CDR3 DNA: TGCGCCAGCAGCTTGGATTCAGGCGCATCCTACAATGAGCAGTTCTTC

J gene: TRBJ1-1
V gene: TRBV29-1
D gene: .
clone size: few
CDR3 protein: CSVFGTSAANTEAFF
CDR3 DNA: TGCAGCGTGTTCGGGACATCGGCTGCGAACACTGAAGCTTTCTTT

J gene: TRBJ2-1
V gene: TRBV2
D gene: .
clone size: many
CDR3 protein: CASSPFGGAMNEQFF
CDR3 DNA: TGTGCCAGCAGTCCATTTGGCGGGGCCATGAATGAGCAGTTCTTC

J gene: TRBJ2-1
V gene: TRBV5-1
D gene: TRBD1
clone size: many
CDR3 protein: CASSRTGNNEQFF
CDR3 DNA: TGCGCCAGCAGCCGGACAGGGAACAATGAGCAGTTCTTC